The TCR beta chain under discussion was sequenced for a study of shared clonotypes between healthy human individuals. The table came from immunoSEQ multiplex PCR; TCRdb's copy has only in-frame clones and leaves some out. Among around 940,000 clones listed, less than 85% were seen once. The origin of this receptor is a man aged 18 to 29 in good health. Input material: memory CD4+ T cells sorted from blood. Regarding subset: CD45RA-negative fraction.

CDR3 bases: TGTGCCAGCTCACCACTTGCCAGTTCTTCTTCCTACGAGCAGTACTTC. Translating it yields CASSPLASSSSYEQYF. The V and J genes are TRBV18 and TRBJ2-7; no firm D call. The CDR3 is 16 amino acids. Trimming removed 1 base at V and 1 base at J, with 14 bases between. Germline V gene sequence: CDR1 KGHSH, CDR2 LQKENI. The variable domain in full, completed from reference TRBV18 and TRBJ2-7, reads NAGVMQNPRHLVRRRGQEARLRCSPMKGHSHVYWYRQLPEEGLKFMVYLQKENIIDESGMPKERFSAEFPKEGPSILRIQQVVRGDSAAYFCASSPLASSSSYEQYFGPGTRLTVT.